Below, 10 T cell receptor beta chains from the same sample are listed, as sequenced in a study of esophageal squamous cell carcinoma under preoperative chemotherapy. Time point reported: after preoperative PTX-NDP chemotherapy. TCRdb itself ran the PCR reads through MiXCR, one entry per CDR3 protein. The table includes around 11,000 distinct CDR3 sequences, roughly 63% detected once. Sampling was performed from a patient given preoperative chemotherapy. These receptors were taken from a human donor with esophageal squamous cell carcinoma. The donor label of this sample is uncertain.

To note about this clonotype: Germline is not matched at one junction end, which may reflect a read error. DNA for the CDR3: TGTGCCAGCAGATTGGGTCTGGGGGGGAGCGACGGAGAGACGCAGTATTTC. Protein sequence: CASRLGLGGSDGETQYF. V usage is TRBV6-1 and J usage is TRBJ2-4; 7 bases map to TRBD2. The germline CDR1 and CDR2 sequences are MNHNS and SASEGT. The CDR3 has 17 residues.

The chain joins TRBV6-1 to TRBJ2-4, with D uncertain. The J call may be mistaken, given a closer DNA end match to TRBJ2-5. The CDR3 sequence is 13 residues long. Per the germline V gene, CDR1 is MNHNS and CDR2 is SASEGT. CDR3: CASSEGARETQYF. The CDR3 DNA follows: TGTGCCAGCAGTGAAGGGGCCCGAGAGACCCAGTACTTC.

This chain connects TRBV6-1 to TRBJ2-1; D possibly matches TRBD1 or TRBD2 (5 bases each). The tail of the sequence fits TRBJ2-7 better, so the J call may be wrong. The CDR3 runs 16 residues. From germline, CDR1 is MNHNS and CDR2 SASEGT. CDR3 loop: CASRGLGGSDTDTQYF. In DNA form, the CDR3 reads TGTGCCAGCAGGGGGCTTGGGGGAAGCGACACAGATACGCAGTACTTC.

The chain recombines TRBV27 with TRBJ2-3; tentatively, D is TRBD1 or TRBD2 (7 bases each). Trimming stripped 6 bases from V and 9 bases from J, with 28 bases between. The CDR3 runs 17 residues. The V gene's germline CDR1 is MNHEY and CDR2 SMNVEV (reference sequence). CDR3 loop: CASRRSGGGQSTGTQYF. The CDR3 coding sequence is TGTGCCAGCAGGAGATCTGGGGGGGGACAGTCCACAGGGACGCAGTATTTT.

Comments on this clonotype: Since no conserved phenylalanine or tryptophan closes the CDR3, a read error is the likely cause. No DNA is shown, since the ends of the CDR3 on it are uncertain; the CDR3 is the one TCRdb lists. The V gene is TRBV12-5, the J gene TRBJ2-3; the table gives TRBD1 as D, unverified against the DNA. The V gene's germline CDR1 is LGHNT and CDR2 FRNRAP. The CDR3 adds up to 8 amino acids, both ends counted. The CDR3 is CGDSVSLC.

A word on this clonotype: Since a much larger clone is just one base distant, this may be a read error. The chain combines TRBV6-8 with TRBJ2-3, with 7 positions matching TRBD1. CDR3 length: 16 residues. Germline V lookup: CDR1 MNHGY, CDR2 SAAAGT. The chain's CDR3 is CACRGFGGSDQDTQYF. DNA for the CDR3: TGTGCCTGCAGGGGGTTTGGGGGAAGCGACCAAGATACGCAGTATTTT.

The V gene is TRBV7-6, the J gene TRBJ2-1; a possible D gene is TRBD2 (6 bases). CDR1 and CDR2 from the germline V gene are SGHVS and FNYEAQ. V lost 5 bases and J 12 bases, leaving 17 bases between the germline ends. The CDR3 is made up of 13 amino acids. The CDR3, as DNA: TGTGCCAGCAGCGAAGGGACTGCCGGGGGGCAGTTCTTC. Translated, it gives CASSEGTAGGQFF.

This clonotype showed up many times. The CDR3 does not end in the conserved phenylalanine or tryptophan, so this is likely a read error. The limits of the CDR3 on the DNA are not certain, so only TCRdb's listed CDR3 is given. V gene TRBV10-3 combines with J gene TRBJ2-1; the D call TRBD2 from the table was never checked on the DNA. Germline V gene data show CDR1 as ENHRY and CDR2 as SYGVKD. The CDR3 spans 14 residues, counting both ends. The CDR3 sequence is CAISRAGAGGVAVL.

This clonotype was recorded at least ten times. The chain recombines TRBV6-1 with TRBJ2-1, with D perhaps given as TRBD1 or TRBD2 (5 bases each). V was shortened by 7 bases and J by 7 bases, with 14 bases between the two germline ends. Germline loops: CDR1 MNHNS, CDR2 SASEGT. The CDR3 has 13 amino acids. CDR3 amino acids: CASTVPGRNEQFF. CDR3 nucleotide sequence: TGTGCCAGCACAGTCCCGGGACGGAATGAGCAGTTCTTC.

This clonotype counts as large. This chain links TRBV6-1 with TRBJ2-3, with 7 bases lining up with TRBD1. CDR3 length equals 14 residues. Germline-derived CDR1 and CDR2 are MNHNS and SASEGT. The junction had 3 bases not matched to a gene; V was cut back by 6 bases and J by 0 bases. The chain's CDR3 is CASRTGISTDTQYF. The CDR3 DNA reads TGTGCCAGCAGGACAGGGATTAGCACAGATACGCAGTATTTT.